This T cell receptor (beta chain) stems from a study of cytomegalovirus exposure and HLA in healthy donors. Background on the study: Genotyping of under 500 donors showed that 65% to 90% belonged to the Caucasian-associated ancestry cluster.

Concerning this clone itself: No antigen is known for it.

Germline assignment: CDR1 LNHDA and CDR2 SQIVND (reference sequence). The CDR3 runs 14 residues. Trimming shortened V by 7 bases and J by 6 bases, and 16 bases separated the two germline ends. PCR amplification relied on 60 Vbeta primers (plus 13 Jbeta primers). Method: immunoSEQ multiplex PCR; TCRdb's copy keeps in-frame clones and lacks some. This repertoire shows 130,000 or so clones, around 80% found once; its top ten account for roughly 3.4%. Broader study findings: Researchers reported from a later analysis that most CMV-associated TCR beta chains appeared HLA-restricted. In most subjects, TCR beta sequences reportedly gave accurate predictions of HLA-A and HLA-B alleles.

The receptor was derived from a young man in good health and CMV-seropositive. The sequencing sample was made of PBMCs. V usage is TRBV19 and J usage is TRBJ1-5; D not resolved. CDR3: CASTSDRGIQPQHF. The DNA for the CDR3 is TGTGCCAGTACCTCCGATCGAGGGATTCAGCCCCAGCATTTT.